This note documents a single T cell receptor beta chain sequence. Antigen unknown. The protocol was immunoSEQ multiplex PCR, while the TCRdb copy is restricted to in-frame clones and leaves out a portion. The sample has around 150,000 clones, around 91% seen once. This record comes from a study of T cell responses to AZD1222 COVID-19 vaccine. Broader study findings: In a largely white British group with more females than males, clonal diversity was possibly underestimated.

There are 15 residues in the CDR3. Germline CDR1 GTSNPN, CDR2 SVGIG (reference sequence). Trimming stripped 3 bases from V and 1 base from J, with 15 bases between. The sequencing here drew on peripheral blood, taken on day 0 of AZD1222 vaccination. The chain carries TRBV30 and TRBJ1-2; D unclear. The sequence came from an adult in good health. CDR3 loop: CAWSPLESVNYGYTF. Here the CDR3 DNA reads TGTGCCTGGAGCCCCTTGGAGTCAGTTAACTATGGCTACACCTTC.